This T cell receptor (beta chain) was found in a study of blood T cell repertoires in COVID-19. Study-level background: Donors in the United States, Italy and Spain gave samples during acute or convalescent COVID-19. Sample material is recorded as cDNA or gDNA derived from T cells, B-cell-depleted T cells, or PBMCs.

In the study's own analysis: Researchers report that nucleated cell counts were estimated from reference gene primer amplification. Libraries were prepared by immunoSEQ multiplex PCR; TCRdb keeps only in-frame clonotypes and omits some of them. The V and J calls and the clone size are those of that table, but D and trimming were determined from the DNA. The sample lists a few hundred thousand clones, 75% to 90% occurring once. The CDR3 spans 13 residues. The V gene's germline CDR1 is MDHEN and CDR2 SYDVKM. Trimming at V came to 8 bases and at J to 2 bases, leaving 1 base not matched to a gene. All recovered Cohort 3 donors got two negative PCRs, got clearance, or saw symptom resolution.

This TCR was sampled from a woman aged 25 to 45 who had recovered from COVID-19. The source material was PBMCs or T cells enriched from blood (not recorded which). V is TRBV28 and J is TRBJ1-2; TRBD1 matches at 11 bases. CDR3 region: CASRDRGNYGYTF. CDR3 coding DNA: TGTGCCAGCCGGGACAGGGGGAACTATGGCTACACCTTC.